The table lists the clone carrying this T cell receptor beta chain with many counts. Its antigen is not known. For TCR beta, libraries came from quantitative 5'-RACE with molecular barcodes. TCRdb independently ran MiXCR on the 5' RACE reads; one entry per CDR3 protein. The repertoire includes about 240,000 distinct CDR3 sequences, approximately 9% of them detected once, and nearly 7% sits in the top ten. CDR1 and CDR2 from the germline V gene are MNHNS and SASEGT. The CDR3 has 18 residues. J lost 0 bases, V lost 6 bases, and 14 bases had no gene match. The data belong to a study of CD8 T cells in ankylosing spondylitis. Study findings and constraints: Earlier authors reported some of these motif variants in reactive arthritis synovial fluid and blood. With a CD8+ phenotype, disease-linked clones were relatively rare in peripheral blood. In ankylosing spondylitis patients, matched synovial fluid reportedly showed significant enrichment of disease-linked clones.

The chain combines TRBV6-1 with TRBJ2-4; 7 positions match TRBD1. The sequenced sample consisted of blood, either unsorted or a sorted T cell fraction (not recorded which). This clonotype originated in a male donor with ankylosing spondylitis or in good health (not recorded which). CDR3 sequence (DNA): TGTGCCAGCAGCTCGCCGGGACAGTTATACTTAGCCAAAAACATTCAGTACTTC. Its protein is CASSSPGQLYLAKNIQYF.